Listed here is a single T cell receptor (beta chain). Its antigen remains unidentified. The data were taken from a study of TIL therapy for anti-PD-1-resistant metastatic lung cancer. Study summary: Median patient age was 54, ranging roughly 38-75 years.

Study-wide results and caveats: Patients were highly selected, enriched for treatment-naive, never-smoker and oncogene-addicted cases.

The libraries were made with immunoSEQ v3. The repertoire was sequenced with immunoSEQ multiplex PCR; TCRdb's copy has only in-frame clones and lacks some. The top ten hold around 6.9% of the sample, which has approximately 27,000 clones, roughly two thirds seen once. Time point in this sample: pre-treatment sample, taken before nivolumab and TIL therapy. The tumor samples were excised metastases, mostly pleural nodules or supraclavicular lymph nodes. Sequences were derived from tumor tissue, sampled at baseline. The receptor was derived from a person aged 25-85 years with non-small cell lung cancer.

The DNA of the CDR3 is TGTGCCATCACCGTATCCGCGGGGATGGACACCGGGGAGCTGTTTTTT. This sequence encodes CAITVSAGMDTGELFF. The V and J genes are TRBV10-3 and TRBJ2-2; D is perhaps TRBD2 (6 bases). The V end lost 7 bases, the J end lost 3 bases, and 18 bases lay between the germline ends. The CDR3 has 16 amino acids. Germline CDR1 and CDR2: ENHRY and SYGVKD.